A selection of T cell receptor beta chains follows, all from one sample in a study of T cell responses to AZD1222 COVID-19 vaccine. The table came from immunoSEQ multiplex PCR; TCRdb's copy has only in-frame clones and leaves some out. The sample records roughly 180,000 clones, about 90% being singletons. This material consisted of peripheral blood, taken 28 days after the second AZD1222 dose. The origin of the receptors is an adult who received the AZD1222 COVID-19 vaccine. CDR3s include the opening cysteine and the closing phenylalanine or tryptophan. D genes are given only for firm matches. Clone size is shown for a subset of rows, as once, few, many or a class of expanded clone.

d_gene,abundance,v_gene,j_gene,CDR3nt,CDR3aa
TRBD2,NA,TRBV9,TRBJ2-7,TGTGCCAGCAGCGTCAGCCCGACTAGCGGGAGTGTAGAGCAGTACTTC,CASSVSPTSGSVEQYF
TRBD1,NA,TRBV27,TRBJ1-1,TGTGCCAGCAGTACGAGACAGGGAAGCACTGAAGCTTTCTTT,CASSTRQGSTEAFF
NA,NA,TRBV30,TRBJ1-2,TGTGCCTGGAGTGCCTCCGACGATGGCTACACCTTC,CAWSASDDGYTF
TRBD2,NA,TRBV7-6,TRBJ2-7,TGTGCCAGCAGCTTAACCCATTCCGGACTAGCGGGAGGGCCTATGTACGAGCAGTACTTC,CASSLTHSGLAGGPMYEQYF
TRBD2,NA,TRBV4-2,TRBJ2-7,TGTGCCAGCAGCCAAGAGTGGGGCGGGGGACTAGGGGACGAGCAGTACTTC,CASSQEWGGGLGDEQYF
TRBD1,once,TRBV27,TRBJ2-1,TGTGCCAGCAGTTGGGGTCGACAGGGTTGGAATGAGCAGTTCTTC,CASSWGRQGWNEQFF
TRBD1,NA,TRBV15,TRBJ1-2,TGTGCCACCAGCAGAACCCGGACAGGGTCAAATAACTATGGCTACACCTTC,CATSRTRTGSNNYGYTF
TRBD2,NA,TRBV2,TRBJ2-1,TGTGCCAGCAGGGCCACGGGAGCGGGGCTGGTGGATGAGCAGTTCTTC,CASRATGAGLVDEQFF
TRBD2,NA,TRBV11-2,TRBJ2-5,TGTGCCAGCAGCTTTAGACTAGCGGGAGGGAGGCAAGAGACCCAGTACTTC,CASSFRLAGGRQETQYF
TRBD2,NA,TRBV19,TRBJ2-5,TGTGCCAGTAGTACCCGGACTAGCGGCCCCCAAGAGACCCAGTACTTC,CASSTRTSGPQETQYF
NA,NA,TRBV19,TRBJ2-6,TGTGCCAGTAGTATTGGGTCTGGGGCCAACGTCCTGACTTTC,CASSIGSGANVLTF
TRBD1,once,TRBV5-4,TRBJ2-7,TGTGCCAGCAGCTTAGGACAGGGGACTCGCGAGCAGTACTTC,CASSLGQGTREQYF
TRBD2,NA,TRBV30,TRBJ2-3,TGTGCCTGGAGTGTAACCCGGACTAGCGGGGGTAGGGATACGCAGTATTTT,CAWSVTRTSGGRDTQYF
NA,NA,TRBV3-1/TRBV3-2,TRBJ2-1,TGTGCCAGCGGGAGTTACAATGAGCAGTTCTTC,CASGSYNEQFF
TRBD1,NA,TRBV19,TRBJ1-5,TGTGCCAGTGTATCGAGGACAGGGAGCCAGCCCCAGCATTTT,CASVSRTGSQPQHF
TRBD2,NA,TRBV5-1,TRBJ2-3,TGCGCCAGCAGCTCCGGGGGGGGTTTCACAGATACGCAGTATTTT,CASSSGGGFTDTQYF
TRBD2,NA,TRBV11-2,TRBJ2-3,TGTGCCAGCAGCTTAGTACGGGGGGGCGTAGCAGATACGCAGTATTTT,CASSLVRGGVADTQYF
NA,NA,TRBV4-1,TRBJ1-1,TGCGCCAGCAGCCAAGTCCCCCTGGACACTGAAGCTTTCTTT,CASSQVPLDTEAFF